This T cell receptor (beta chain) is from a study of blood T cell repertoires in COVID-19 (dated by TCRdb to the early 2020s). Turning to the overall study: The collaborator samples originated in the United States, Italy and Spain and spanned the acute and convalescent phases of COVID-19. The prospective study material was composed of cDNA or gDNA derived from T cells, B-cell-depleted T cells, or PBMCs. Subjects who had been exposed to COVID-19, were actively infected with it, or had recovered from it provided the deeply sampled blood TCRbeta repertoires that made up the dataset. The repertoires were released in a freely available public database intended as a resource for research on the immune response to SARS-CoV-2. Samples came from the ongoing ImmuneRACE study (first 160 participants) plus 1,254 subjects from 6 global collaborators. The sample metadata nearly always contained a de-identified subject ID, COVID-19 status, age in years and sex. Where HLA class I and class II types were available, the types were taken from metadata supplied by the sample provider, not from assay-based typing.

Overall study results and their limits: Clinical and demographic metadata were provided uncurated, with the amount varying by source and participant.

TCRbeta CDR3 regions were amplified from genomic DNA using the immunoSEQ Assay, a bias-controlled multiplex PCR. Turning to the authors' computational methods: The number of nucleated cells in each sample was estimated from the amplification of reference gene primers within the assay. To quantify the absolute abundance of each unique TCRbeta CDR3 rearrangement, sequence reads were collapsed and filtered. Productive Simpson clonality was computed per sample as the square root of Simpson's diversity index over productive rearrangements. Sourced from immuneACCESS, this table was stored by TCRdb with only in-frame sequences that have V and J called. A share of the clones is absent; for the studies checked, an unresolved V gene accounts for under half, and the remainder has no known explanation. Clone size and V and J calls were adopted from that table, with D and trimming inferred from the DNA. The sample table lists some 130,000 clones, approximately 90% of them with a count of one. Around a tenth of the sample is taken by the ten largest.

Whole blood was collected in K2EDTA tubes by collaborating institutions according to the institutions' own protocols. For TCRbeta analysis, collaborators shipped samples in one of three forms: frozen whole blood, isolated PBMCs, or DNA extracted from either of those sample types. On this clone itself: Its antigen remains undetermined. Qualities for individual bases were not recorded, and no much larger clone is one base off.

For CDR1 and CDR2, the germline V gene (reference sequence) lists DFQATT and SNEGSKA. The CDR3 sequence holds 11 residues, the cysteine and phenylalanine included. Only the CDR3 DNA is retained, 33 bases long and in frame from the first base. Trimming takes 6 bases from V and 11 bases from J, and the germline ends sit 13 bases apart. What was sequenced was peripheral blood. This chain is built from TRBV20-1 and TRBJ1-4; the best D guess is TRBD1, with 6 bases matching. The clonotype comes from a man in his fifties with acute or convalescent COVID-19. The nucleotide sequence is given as TGCAGTGCCACTGGAAGGGGGAAACTGTTTTTT. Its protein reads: CSATGRGKLFF.